Below, 21 T cell receptor beta chains from the same sample are listed, as sequenced in a study of Ad26.COV2.S vaccination and SARS-CoV-2 variants. Specified treatment: around 19 received Ad26.COV2.S at low or high dose, single or two shots; roughly 5 received placebo; per-sample allocation not given. Samples analyzed were those drawn on day 63 after the first vaccine or placebo injection. Using immunoSEQ multiplex PCR, the repertoire was profiled, and TCRdb retains in-frame clones only, with some absent. The sample yields under 500,000 clones, 92% seen once. Source: peripheral blood, taken in a trial of Ad26.COV2.S vaccine versus placebo. The source is a person aged 18 to 65 who received the Ad26.COV2.S COVID-19 vaccine or a placebo.

The V call is TRBV4-3, the J call TRBJ2-1, with 9 bases lining up with TRBD1. Trimming took 5 bases from V and 6 from J; bases not matched to a gene: 5. Germline CDR1 is LGHNA and CDR2 is YSLEER. The CDR3 has 14 residues. The DNA for the CDR3 is TGCGCCAGCAGCGAAGGGACAGGGCTCAATGAGCAGTTCTTC. Residues: CASSEGTGLNEQFF.

The chain employs TRBV6-1 and TRBJ2-2; the match to TRBD2 covers 7 bases. With V trimmed by 0 bases and J by 6 bases, 16 bases remained unmatched. Germline assignment: CDR1 MNHNS and CDR2 SASEGT. The CDR3 length is 19 residues. The CDR3 region is CASSEALKLAKFIPGELFF. DNA for the CDR3: TGTGCCAGCAGTGAAGCGCTAAAACTAGCGAAATTTATACCCGGGGAGCTGTTTTTT.

The chain links TRBV7-9 to TRBJ2-1; 8 positions match TRBD2. The ends lost 2 bases at V and 0 bases at J; junction bases unmatched: 0. There are 15 residues in the CDR3. Germline CDR1 is SEHNR and CDR2 is FQNEAQ (reference sequence). The CDR3 region has the DNA TGTGCCAGCAGCTTACTAGCGGGCTCCTACAATGAGCAGTTCTTC. Translation gives CASSLLAGSYNEQFF.

This chain links TRBV11-2 with TRBJ2-3; weak D call: TRBD1 (5 bases). Per the germline V gene, CDR1 is SGHAT and CDR2 is FQNNGV. The germline V and J ends were trimmed by 1 base and 4 bases, with 15 bases remaining between them. The CDR3 consists of 16 residues. The CDR3 sequence is CASSLGFAGRADTQYF. DNA for the CDR3: TGTGCCAGCAGCTTAGGTTTCGCAGGGCGCGCAGATACGCAGTATTTT. The whole variable domain, remainder taken from reference TRBV11-2 and TRBJ2-3, is EAGVAQSPRYKIIEKRQSVAFWCNPISGHATLYWYQQILGQGPKLLIQFQNNGVVDDSQLPKDRFSAERLKGVDSTLKIQPAKLEDSAVYLCASSLGFAGRADTQYFGPGTRLTVL.

The CDR3 is CASSLILQGTSVREQYF. The CDR3 DNA follows: TGCGCCAGCAGCCTGATCCTCCAGGGAACCTCTGTTCGCGAGCAGTACTTC. This chain uses TRBV5-1 with TRBJ2-7; D might be TRBD1 (5 bases). The CDR3 contains 17 residues. Germline V lookup: CDR1 SGHRS, CDR2 YFSETQ. Trimming shortened V by 4 bases and J by 6 bases, and 26 bases separated the two germline ends.

The chain is built from TRBV6-5 and TRBJ2-7; tentatively, D is TRBD1 or TRBD2 (5 bases each). Per germline, CDR1 MNHEY and CDR2 SVGAGI. The CDR3 has 14 amino acids. V lost 2 bases and J 3 bases, leaving 11 bases between the germline ends. CDR3 residues: CASSYQGPLYEQYF. As DNA, the CDR3 is TGTGCCAGCAGTTACCAGGGACCACTCTACGAGCAGTACTTC.

The chain joins TRBV30 to TRBJ1-5, with TRBD1 identical over 7 bases. Looked up from germline, CDR1 is GTSNPN and CDR2 is SVGIG (reference sequence). J lost 2 bases, V lost 4 bases, and 2 bases had no gene match. There are 13 residues in the CDR3. CDR3 region: CAWNTGGNQPQHF. For the CDR3, the DNA is TGTGCCTGGAATACAGGGGGCAATCAGCCCCAGCATTTT.

This sequence joins TRBV19 and TRBJ1-5; 8 bases fit TRBD1. CDR3 length equals 15 residues. Germline loops: CDR1 LNHDA, CDR2 SQIVND (reference sequence). The junction had 10 bases not matched to a gene; V was cut back by 5 bases and J by 7 bases. The DNA of the CDR3 is TGTGCCAGTAGTCCTCGGGGCAGGGGGCAGCAGCCCCAGCATTTT. Protein sequence: CASSPRGRGQQPQHF.

Here the CDR3 reads CAISESYGETQYF. The CDR3 coding sequence is TGTGCCATCAGTGAGTCCTATGGGGAGACCCAGTACTTC. The chain joins TRBV10-3 to TRBJ2-5; D uncertain. Per the germline V gene, CDR1 is ENHRY and CDR2 is SYGVKD. The length of the CDR3 is 13 residues. The V end lost 0 bases, the J end lost 5 bases, and 7 bases lay between the germline ends.

The CDR3 is CASSPQAGGLYLDTQYF. The CDR3 bases are TGTGCCAGCAGCCCCCAAGCAGGGGGACTCTATTTAGATACGCAGTATTTT. V usage is TRBV27 and J usage is TRBJ2-3, with TRBD1 as a possible D gene (7 bases). The germline gives CDR1 MNHEY, CDR2 SMNVEV (reference sequence). Trimming left V 6 bases short and J 5 bases short, with 24 bases between. This CDR3 region has 17 residues.

The chain carries TRBV3-1 (or the pseudogene TRBV3-2) and TRBJ2-7, with D possibly matching TRBD1 (5 bases). Trimming shortened V by 1 base and J by 3 bases, and 13 bases separated the two germline ends. CDR1 is LGHDT and CDR2 is YNNKEL in the germline V gene (reference sequence). There are 15 residues in the CDR3. The CDR3 DNA reads as TGTGCCAGCAGCCAAGCCAGGGTGATTGTCTACGAGCAGTACTTC. Residues: CASSQARVIVYEQYF.

This clone showed up just once. The rearrangement joins TRBV18 to TRBJ1-1, with D maybe TRBD1 (5 bases). The CDR3 extends over 17 amino acids. V shed 3 bases and J shed 1 base, with 18 bases lying between them. Germline CDR1 reads KGHSH; CDR2 reads LQKENI. DNA of the CDR3: TGTGCCAGCTCACCGTTGACAGTAGCCTCGTCGAACACTGAAGCTTTCTTT. Translation gives CASSPLTVASSNTEAFF.

V gene TRBV20-1 combines with J gene TRBJ1-1; D unclear. Germline CDR1 and CDR2: DFQATT and SNEGSKA (reference sequence). Trimming left V 3 bases short and J 4 bases short, with 18 bases between. This CDR3 has 15 amino acids. Here the CDR3 reads CSASVKENKRTEAFF. In DNA form, the CDR3 reads TGCAGTGCTAGTGTGAAAGAGAACAAACGCACTGAAGCTTTCTTT.

The chain carries TRBV19 and TRBJ2-1, with 10 bases that match TRBD1. The germline V gene has CDR1 LNHDA and CDR2 SQIVND (reference sequence). Trimming removed 5 bases from V and 9 bases from J; junction bases left unmatched: 10. This CDR3 has 15 amino acids. The chain's CDR3 is CASSPGTGVYAEQFF. In DNA, the CDR3 is TGTGCCAGTAGTCCCGGGACAGGGGTTTACGCTGAGCAGTTCTTC.

V gene TRBV5-1 combines with J gene TRBJ1-1, with D tentatively TRBD1 (5 bases). CDR1 and CDR2 from the germline V gene are SGHRS and YFSETQ. CDR3 length equals 15 residues. Trimming took off 0 bases at V and 6 bases at J, with 15 bases between the two ends. The CDR3 sequence is CASSLALDGGAEAFF. The DNA for the CDR3 is TGCGCCAGCAGCTTGGCTCTGGACGGAGGGGCTGAAGCTTTCTTT. The full variable domain, with the rest looked up from reference TRBV5-1 and TRBJ1-1, is KAGVTQTPRYLIKTRGQQVTLSCSPISGHRSVSWYQQTPGQGLQFLFEYFSETQRNKGNFPGRFSGRQFSNSRSEMNVSTLELGDSALYLCASSLALDGGAEAFFGQGTRLTVV.

The chain has TRBV10-1 and TRBJ2-3, with D unclear. Germline V lookup: CDR1 WNHNN, CDR2 SYGVQD (reference sequence). CDR3 length: 13 residues. Trimming removed 6 bases at V and 6 bases at J, with 13 bases between. CDR3 DNA sequence: TGCGCCAGCAGCCCTGGGCCCGTGGATACGCAGTATTTT. This codes for CASSPGPVDTQYF.

The DNA of the CDR3 is TGTGCCAGCAGCCAAGTTCCAGGGGGTACTTCTGGGGCCAACGTCCTGACTTTC. Its protein is CASSQVPGGTSGANVLTF. The J gene is TRBJ2-6, the V gene TRBV3-1 (or the pseudogene TRBV3-2); TRBD1 aligns across 7 bases. CDR1 is LGHDT, CDR2 YNNKEL, per germline (reference sequence). The CDR3 length is 18 residues. Trimming took 1 base from V and 1 from J; bases not matched to a gene: 7.

The gene calls are TRBV7-9 and TRBJ2-3; D not certain. V was clipped by 1 base and J by 0 bases, with 8 bases between them. This CDR3 has 15 residues. CDR1 is SEHNR, CDR2 FQNEAQ, per germline (reference sequence). The CDR3 here is CASSLEVTSTDTQYF. The CDR3 bases are TGTGCCAGCAGCTTAGAGGTAACTAGCACAGATACGCAGTATTTT.

The genes are TRBV9 and TRBJ2-5; weak D call: TRBD1 (6 bases). The CDR3 is 13 residues long. In germline, CDR1 is SGDLS, CDR2 YYNGEE. V was cut by 0 bases and J by 5 bases, with 8 bases left in between. CDR3 DNA sequence: TGTGCCAGCAGCGTAGGTAGGGGGGAGACCCAGTACTTC. This sequence encodes CASSVGRGETQYF.

This clone was picked up a small number of times. This sequence joins TRBV5-1 and TRBJ2-7; possible D gene TRBD1, 6 bases. The CDR3 has 14 amino acids. The ends were cut back, 4 bases at V and 6 bases at J, with 17 bases in the middle. Germline V lookup: CDR1 SGHRS, CDR2 YFSETQ. Here the CDR3 reads CASSPGGQRTEQYF. As DNA, the CDR3 is TGCGCCAGCAGCCCTGGGGGCCAGAGAACCGAGCAGTACTTC.

The chain combines TRBV27 with TRBJ1-2; 8 bases are a match to TRBD1. The germline CDR1 and CDR2 sequences are MNHEY and SMNVEV (reference sequence). V was pared by 6 bases and J by 5 bases, with 17 bases of the junction left unmatched. The length of the CDR3 is 17 residues. The CDR3 loop is CASRLTGGGHGVYGYTF. The CDR3 DNA sequence: TGTGCCAGCAGATTAACAGGGGGTGGACACGGGGTTTATGGCTACACCTTC.